The 22 T cell receptor beta chains below come from one sample, sequenced in a study of blood T cell repertoires in COVID-19. The table came from immunoSEQ multiplex PCR; TCRdb's copy has only in-frame clones and leaves some out. Of 130,000 or so clones in the sample, around 86% were seen once. The sequenced sample was PBMCs or T cells enriched from blood (not recorded which). The receptors were gathered from a man in his thirties or forties who had recovered from COVID-19.

The rearrangement joins TRBV10-3 to TRBJ1-2, with unresolved D. CDR1 ENHRY and CDR2 SYGVKD come from the germline V gene. Trimming pared 0 bases from V and 7 bases from J, leaving 12 bases between. CDR3 length: 14 amino acids. The CDR3 DNA reads TGTGCCATCAGTGAGTCGTCGGAGTTAAGTGGCTACACCTTC. This translates into CAISESSELSGYTF.

V and J are TRBV12-5 and TRBJ1-5; D is uncertain. Trimming left V 3 bases short and J 6 bases short, with 6 bases between. Per the germline V gene, CDR1 is LGHNT and CDR2 is FRNRAP. There are 12 residues in the CDR3. DNA for the CDR3: TGTGCTAGTGGTTTAACCAGTCAGCCCCAGCATTTT. It specifies CASGLTSQPQHF.

The chain has TRBV7-9 and TRBJ2-5; 7 bases align to TRBD1. CDR1 and CDR2 from the germline V gene are SEHNR and FQNEAQ (reference sequence). The trim removed 4 bases at V and 1 base at J, leaving 3 bases unmatched. The CDR3 runs to 14 residues. The CDR3 nucleotides are TGTGCCAGCAGCTATGACAGGGCCCAAGAGACCCAGTACTTC. This sequence encodes CASSYDRAQETQYF.

This clone was found many times. The chain combines TRBV7-9 with TRBJ2-3; TRBD2 matches 11 bases. Germline V lookup: CDR1 SEHNR, CDR2 FQNEAQ (reference sequence). CDR3 length: 15 amino acids. The V and J ends lost 5 bases and 4 bases, in that order; junction bases with no gene match: 5. The CDR3 loop reads CASSISGGEADTQYF. The CDR3 DNA follows: TGTGCCAGCAGCATTAGCGGGGGGGAGGCAGATACGCAGTATTTT.

The rearrangement links TRBV5-1 to TRBJ2-7, with a tentative D call TRBD1 (5 bases). The ends were cut back, 3 bases at V and 2 bases at J, with 12 bases in the middle. The V gene's germline CDR1 is SGHRS and CDR2 YFSETQ. The CDR3 loop spans 14 amino acids. The CDR3 DNA is TGCGCCAGCAGCTCTTGGGGCGAGCCCTACGAGCAGTACTTC. This encodes CASSSWGEPYEQYF.

J is TRBJ2-1 and V is TRBV15; D is undetermined. Deletions cut 1 base from V and 7 bases from J, with 14 bases between. Looked up from germline, CDR1 is LNHNV and CDR2 is YYDKDF (reference sequence). The CDR3 has 15 residues. Here the CDR3 reads CATSRVQERRNEQFF. Here the CDR3 DNA reads TGTGCCACCAGCAGAGTGCAGGAACGTCGTAATGAGCAGTTCTTC.

The J gene is TRBJ2-5, the V gene TRBV11-2; TRBD1 agrees at 10 bases. This CDR3 is built from 17 residues. Germline V gene data show CDR1 as SGHAT and CDR2 as FQNNGV. J was trimmed by 5 bases and V by 1 base; bases with no gene match: 10. This CDR3 reads CASSLAGTGAPGETQYF. CDR3 DNA: TGTGCCAGCAGCTTAGCCGGGACAGGGGCGCCTGGGGAGACCCAGTACTTC.

The sample holds a few counts of this clone. The genes are TRBV27 and TRBJ1-5; maybe TRBD1 (6 bases). The CDR3 is 14 amino acids. Per the germline V gene, CDR1 is MNHEY and CDR2 is SMNVEV (reference sequence). V was shortened by 0 bases and J by 6 bases, with 9 bases between the two germline ends. The CDR3 nucleotides read TGTGCCAGCAGTTTATCACAGGGCAGTCAGCCCCAGCATTTT. This sequence encodes CASSLSQGSQPQHF.

The sample holds one count of this clone. The V call is TRBV11-2, the J call TRBJ1-4; 7 positions match TRBD1. Trimming removed 2 bases from V and 4 bases from J; junction bases left unmatched: 7. Germline lookup yields CDR1 SGHAT and CDR2 FQNNGV. CDR3 length: 16 residues. The CDR3 bases are TGTGCCAGCAGCTTAATAGCCGGGACAGTTAATGAAAAACTGTTTTTT. Translating gives CASSLIAGTVNEKLFF.

CDR3 loop: CASSPRVGYEQYV. CDR3 coding DNA: TGTGCCAGTAGTCCCAGGGTGGGCTACGAGCAGTACGTC. The rearrangement joins TRBV19 to TRBJ2-7; maybe TRBD1 (5 bases). This CDR3 has 13 amino acids. The ends were cut back, 5 bases at V and 3 bases at J, with 11 bases in the middle. Per germline, CDR1 LNHDA and CDR2 SQIVND (reference sequence).

This chain uses TRBV5-4 with TRBJ1-1, with D uncertain. The V end lost 4 bases, the J end lost 0 bases, and 13 bases lay between the germline ends. The V gene's germline CDR1 is SGHNT and CDR2 YYREEE (reference sequence). This CDR3 has 15 residues. The CDR3 region is CASSPWAGLNTEAFF. CDR3 nucleotides: TGTGCCAGCAGCCCCTGGGCAGGTTTGAACACTGAAGCTTTCTTT.

CDR3 sequence (DNA): TGTGCCAGCAGCGTAGGGGTGGGCGCCACCTACAATGAGCAGTTCTTC. It translates to CASSVGVGATYNEQFF. J is TRBJ2-1 and V is TRBV9; D remains ambiguous. Trimming removed 0 bases from V and 2 bases from J, with 12 bases in between. The CDR3 is 16 amino acids. Per the germline V gene, CDR1 is SGDLS and CDR2 is YYNGEE.

The J gene is TRBJ1-2, the V gene TRBV5-1; TRBD1 might be the D (6 bases). Germline V gene lookup returns CDR1 SGHRS and CDR2 YFSETQ. The V end lost 1 base, the J end lost 3 bases, and 10 bases lay between the germline ends. There are 14 residues in the CDR3. The CDR3 nucleotides are TGCGCCAGCAGCTTGATGGGGGCAGACTATGGCTACACCTTC. Translation gives CASSLMGADYGYTF.

The CDR3 region is CASSQGQGGNYGYTF. Here the CDR3 DNA reads TGCGCCAGCAGCCAGGGACAGGGAGGTAACTATGGCTACACCTTC. V gene TRBV4-1 combines with J gene TRBJ1-2; TRBD1 agrees at 9 bases. Unmatched junction bases numbered 3, after V lost 3 bases and J lost 1 base. Germline V gene data show CDR1 as MGHRA and CDR2 as YSYEKL. CDR3 length: 15 amino acids.

The J gene is TRBJ2-3, the V gene TRBV7-9; 7 bases are a match to TRBD1. Unmatched junction bases numbered 11, after V lost 5 bases and J lost 6 bases. This CDR3 region has 15 residues. Per germline, CDR1 SEHNR and CDR2 FQNEAQ (reference sequence). The CDR3 region is CASSLRGTAADTQYF. CDR3 DNA sequence: TGTGCCAGCAGCCTAAGGGGGACAGCCGCCGATACGCAGTATTTT.

This clone showed up just once. The genes are TRBV7-2 and TRBJ2-1; 14 nucleotides match TRBD2. This CDR3 comprises 18 residues. In germline, CDR1 is SGHTA, CDR2 FQGNSA. With 2 bases clipped from V and 6 bases from J, the junction kept 9 bases outside the gene matches. The CDR3 nucleotides are TGTGCCAGCAGCTTATACTCGACTAGCGGGGGGGTCCCCAATGAGCAGTTCTTC. Translated: CASSLYSTSGGVPNEQFF.

The table lists this clone with a few counts. V gene TRBV4-2 combines with J gene TRBJ2-1, with 8 positions matching TRBD2. Germline V gene sequence: CDR1 LGHNA, CDR2 YNFKEQ. V was pared by 0 bases and J by 7 bases, with 5 bases of the junction left unmatched. The CDR3 extends over 15 amino acids. In DNA form, the CDR3 reads TGTGCCAGCAGCCAAGAGGGGGAGCGGGAGAATGAGCAGTTCTTC. Amino acids: CASSQEGERENEQFF.

The chain carries TRBV6-5 and TRBJ1-2; TRBD1 is a possible D gene (6 bases). CDR1 and CDR2 (germline): MNHEY, SVGAGI. The CDR3 runs 13 residues. The V gene lost 5 bases and the J gene lost 6 bases, with 13 bases spanning the gap. The CDR3 sequence is CASSLTGSDGYTF. The CDR3 DNA reads as TGTGCCAGCAGTCTCACAGGGTCTGATGGCTACACCTTC.

The chain combines TRBV6-1 with TRBJ1-2; the D is unclear. The CDR3 is 17 amino acids. From germline, CDR1 is MNHNS and CDR2 SASEGT. Trimming shortened V by 2 bases and J by 1 base, and 17 bases separated the two germline ends. CDR3 sequence reads: CASSENGVGRDNYGYTF. DNA for the CDR3: TGTGCCAGCAGTGAAAATGGGGTGGGGAGGGATAACTATGGCTACACCTTC.

The chain combines TRBV19 with TRBJ1-5; no definite D call. V gave up 4 bases and J gave up 1 base, with 14 bases separating them. The CDR3 runs 16 residues. The germline V gene encodes CDR1 LNHDA and CDR2 SQIVND (reference sequence). CDR3 sequence: CASSTQGGLSNQPQHF. DNA of the CDR3: TGTGCCAGTAGTACCCAAGGAGGGCTAAGCAATCAGCCCCAGCATTTT.

For the CDR3, the DNA is TGTGCAAGTCGCCCGTCTCGGACAGCATCCTACGAGCAGTACTTC. Amino acid sequence: CASRPSRTASYEQYF. The chain employs TRBV12-2 and TRBJ2-7; the DNA was not used to check the table's D call, TRBD1. TRBV12-2 is classified as a pseudogene. This CDR3 contains 15 residues.

This rearrangement joins TRBV7-9 to TRBJ1-1; TRBD1 matches at 7 bases. J lost 2 bases, V lost 2 bases, and 5 bases had no gene match. Germline V CDR1 and CDR2: SEHNR, FQNEAQ (reference sequence). CDR3 length: 15 residues. The DNA for the CDR3 is TGTGCCAGCAGCTTATCAGGGGGACTTAACACTGAAGCTTTCTTT. It is translated as CASSLSGGLNTEAFF.